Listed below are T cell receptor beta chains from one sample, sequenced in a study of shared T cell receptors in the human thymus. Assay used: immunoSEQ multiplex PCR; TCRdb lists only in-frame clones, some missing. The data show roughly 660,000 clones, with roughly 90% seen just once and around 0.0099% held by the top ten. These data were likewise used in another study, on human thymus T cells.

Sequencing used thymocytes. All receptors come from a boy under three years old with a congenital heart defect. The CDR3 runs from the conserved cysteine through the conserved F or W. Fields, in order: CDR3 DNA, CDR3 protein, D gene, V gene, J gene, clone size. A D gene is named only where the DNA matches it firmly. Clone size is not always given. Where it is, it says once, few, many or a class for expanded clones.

cdr3_nt: TGTGCTAGTGGTACGGACAGGGGGCCACTCCTAGCCAAAAACATTCAGTACTTC; cdr3_aa: CASGTDRGPLLAKNIQYF; d_call: TRBD1; v_call: TRBV12-5; j_call: TRBJ2-4; clone_size: .
cdr3_nt: TGTGCCAGCAGTTCATCCGGGACAGGGGGCAAGCAGCCCCAGCATTTT; cdr3_aa: CASSSSGTGGKQPQHF; d_call: TRBD1; v_call: TRBV27; j_call: TRBJ1-5; clone_size: .
cdr3_nt: TGCAGCGTTGGAGTACAGTACACTGAAGCTTTCTTT; cdr3_aa: CSVGVQYTEAFF; d_call: .; v_call: TRBV29-1; j_call: TRBJ1-1; clone_size: .
cdr3_nt: TGTGCCAGCAGTGCACAGGGTGGGACTGAAGCTTTCTTT; cdr3_aa: CASSAQGGTEAFF; d_call: .; v_call: TRBV6-1; j_call: TRBJ1-1; clone_size: .
cdr3_nt: TGTGCCAGCAGTTTAGGGCTAGCTGTTTTGGGGACAGGCCCGAACACCGGGGAGCTGTTTTTT; cdr3_aa: CASSLGLAVLGTGPNTGELFF; d_call: TRBD1; v_call: TRBV28; j_call: TRBJ2-2; clone_size: .
cdr3_nt: TGTGCAAGTCGAGAAAGAGGGCGGCCCGGGGAGCTGTTTTTT; cdr3_aa: CASRERGRPGELFF; d_call: .; v_call: TRBV12-2; j_call: TRBJ2-2; clone_size: .
cdr3_nt: TGTGCCAGCAAGCCCCCAGGGGCGCAGGTTTATGGCTACACCTTC; cdr3_aa: CASKPPGAQVYGYTF; d_call: .; v_call: TRBV6-1; j_call: TRBJ1-2; clone_size: .
cdr3_nt: TGTGCCAGCAGCGTAGAACAGGGGGGGATGAACACTGAAGCTTTCTTT; cdr3_aa: CASSVEQGGMNTEAFF; d_call: TRBD1; v_call: TRBV9; j_call: TRBJ1-1; clone_size: .
cdr3_nt: TGTGCCAGCAGCTCAGGGGGGAGCTCTGGGGCCAACGTCCTGACTTTC; cdr3_aa: CASSSGGSSGANVLTF; d_call: .; v_call: TRBV5-6; j_call: TRBJ2-6; clone_size: .
cdr3_nt: TGCGCCAGCAGCCAGGATGGGGAAAGCGGACCCCTCTACGAGCAGTACTTC; cdr3_aa: CASSQDGESGPLYEQYF; d_call: .; v_call: TRBV4-3; j_call: TRBJ2-7; clone_size: .
cdr3_nt: TGTGCCTGGAGTGTACCAGGGTTTGCTAACTATGGCTACACCTTC; cdr3_aa: CAWSVPGFANYGYTF; d_call: .; v_call: TRBV30; j_call: TRBJ1-2; clone_size: .
cdr3_nt: TGTGCCAGCAGAAACACTAGCGGGAGTCGAAAACTCCCCTACAATGAGCAGTTCTTC; cdr3_aa: CASRNTSGSRKLPYNEQFF; d_call: TRBD2; v_call: TRBV4-2; j_call: TRBJ2-1; clone_size: .
cdr3_nt: TGTGCCAACTTGGACAGCCCGAACACCGGGGAGCTGTTTTTT; cdr3_aa: CANLDSPNTGELFF; d_call: .; v_call: TRBV28; j_call: TRBJ2-2; clone_size: .
cdr3_nt: TGCGCCAGCAGCTCTACCTCTCCGAGCACAGATACGCAGTATTTT; cdr3_aa: CASSSTSPSTDTQYF; d_call: .; v_call: TRBV5-1; j_call: TRBJ2-3; clone_size: .
cdr3_nt: TGTGCCAGCAGCTTGCGACAGGTTAATCAGCCCCAGCATTTT; cdr3_aa: CASSLRQVNQPQHF; d_call: .; v_call: TRBV5-5; j_call: TRBJ1-5; clone_size: .
cdr3_nt: TGTGCCAGCGCTTTTGGACAGGGTATATACGAGCAGTACTTC; cdr3_aa: CASAFGQGIYEQYF; d_call: TRBD1; v_call: TRBV28; j_call: TRBJ2-7; clone_size: once
cdr3_nt: TGCGCCAGCAGCTTAGCACACGGGATGAACACTGAAGCTTTCTTT; cdr3_aa: CASSLAHGMNTEAFF; d_call: .; v_call: TRBV5-1; j_call: TRBJ1-1; clone_size: few
cdr3_nt: TGCGCCAGCAGCTCCGGGGGTAGCTCACCCCTCCACTTT; cdr3_aa: CASSSGGSSPLHF; d_call: .; v_call: TRBV5-1; j_call: TRBJ1-6; clone_size: few
cdr3_nt: TGCAGCGTTGAAGGGGGAGCTATAGCGGGAGTGGGGCAAGAGACCCAGTACTTC; cdr3_aa: CSVEGGAIAGVGQETQYF; d_call: TRBD2; v_call: TRBV29-1; j_call: TRBJ2-5; clone_size: .
cdr3_nt: TGTGCCTGGGCCTACGGGGGCACAGATACGCAGTATTTT; cdr3_aa: CAWAYGGTDTQYF; d_call: .; v_call: TRBV30; j_call: TRBJ2-3; clone_size: .
cdr3_nt: TGCAGCGTTGGGGGGGGGCCCGAGCAGTACTTC; cdr3_aa: CSVGGGPEQYF; d_call: .; v_call: TRBV29-1; j_call: TRBJ2-7; clone_size: .
cdr3_nt: TGTGCCAGCGGGCAGGCTTCCCTTCGCTCCTACAATGAGCAGTTCTTC; cdr3_aa: CASGQASLRSYNEQFF; d_call: .; v_call: TRBV6-6; j_call: TRBJ2-1; clone_size: .
cdr3_nt: TGCGCCAGCAGCCATTACCACCGGGGACTAGGGACCGAGACCCAGTACTTC; cdr3_aa: CASSHYHRGLGTETQYF; d_call: TRBD2; v_call: TRBV4-3; j_call: TRBJ2-5; clone_size: .
cdr3_nt: TGTGCCAGCGTCGACAGGGTGGCTTTCTTT; cdr3_aa: CASVDRVAFF; d_call: TRBD1; v_call: TRBV28; j_call: TRBJ1-1; clone_size: .
cdr3_nt: TGTGCCAGCAGCGTAGGGGGAAGCTGGCAGGGGGACAATGAGCAGTTCTTC; cdr3_aa: CASSVGGSWQGDNEQFF; d_call: TRBD1; v_call: TRBV9; j_call: TRBJ2-1; clone_size: .